This TCR beta chain is from a study of identical twins. General study findings and limits: These conclusions were based on statistical analysis (cross-sectional, not following the same donors). It was out-of-frame TCR alpha sharing in monozygotic twins that models underestimated.

In the case of this clonotype: Antigen: not known.

MiXCR, run by TCRdb on the 5' RACE reads, gives a single entry per CDR3 protein. The sample shows about 920,000 distinct CDR3 sequences, around an eighth of them seen only once. The CDR3 has 15 residues. Germline V CDR1 and CDR2: LGHDT, YNNKEL (reference sequence). V gave up 2 bases and J gave up 2 bases, with 11 bases separating them. The same specimen was also included in a second study, on yellow fever vaccine responses in identical twins.

The chain carries TRBV3-1 and TRBJ2-3; D gene ambiguous. Sequenced: PBMCs. This clonotype originated in a woman between 18 and 30 years old in good health. CDR3 loop: CASSQSEQYTDTQYF. CDR3 in DNA: TGTGCCAGCAGCCAATCGGAACAGTACACAGATACGCAGTATTTT.